This T cell receptor beta chain came from a study of patients and donors after allogeneic stem cell transplantation. The germline V gene encodes CDR1 SGHTA and CDR2 FQGTGA. Deletions cut 1 base from V and 0 bases from J, with 9 bases between. This CDR3 comprises 16 residues. TCRdb passed the RT-PCR reads through MiXCR, listing each CDR3 protein once. Of some 200,000 distinct CDR3 sequences detected, roughly 40% appear once; the ten largest clones hold approximately 32%. The source material was blood, either unsorted or a sorted T cell fraction (not recorded which). The receptor was derived from a human donor who was either an allogeneic HSCT recipient or a stem cell or donor lymphocyte infusion donor (not recorded which). It is not recorded whose cells these are; they may come from a transplant donor. This chain uses TRBV7-3 with TRBJ2-2; unclear D gene. The CDR3 loop reads CASSLIGSTNTGELFF. CDR3 DNA sequence: TGTGCCAGCAGCTTAATAGGTAGCACGAACACCGGGGAGCTGTTTTTT.